The text below deals with one TCR beta chain. A few counts support this clonotype. Its antigen has not been determined. The input lacks base qualities; no much larger clone sits a single base away. The sample originates from a study of identical twins (dated by TCRdb to 2016 to 2017). Regarding the complete study: The study deep-sequenced TCR alpha and beta repertoires from monozygotic twins, unrelated adults of various ages and cord blood to test whether fetal clonotypes persist. To rule out contamination, the twin experiments were replicated at different times with different library preparation protocols. General findings and caveats noted by the study authors: In beta out-of-frame sequences, excess twin sharing was weaker, because having fewer shared sequences lowered the signal-to-noise ratio. Compared with coincidental sharing between unrelated individuals, out-of-frame TCR alpha sequences shared between twins had an excess of sequences with low generation probability. Fewer insertions were carried by abundant cord blood beta clonotypes; a weaker similar trend was observed in young adult naive repertoires, while no such trend was observed in memory repertoires. Because the same donors could not be followed over many years, the conclusions relied on cross-sectional statistical analysis. Zero-insertion analyses could be partly confounded by invariant T cells such as MAIT and iNKT, though diverse VJ usage argued against such confounding for most clonotypes. In monozygotic twins, out-of-frame TCR alpha sharing was systematically underestimated by recombination models, although the models agreed with sharing between unrelated individuals.

Only healthy Caucasian donors were included. The twin cohort comprised three pairs of female monozygotic twins, all aged roughly 18 to 30 years. Positive isolation kits from Invitrogen were used to isolate the CD4+ and CD8+ T cell populations. Library preparation employed 5' RACE. The reads were generated on an Illumina HiSeq 2000. A universal primer binding site was introduced by template switching, and a unique molecular identifier was present in the final cDNA, enabling accurate counting of TCR cDNA molecules. Specific primers in the conserved constant-segment region were used to synthesize first-strand cDNA for TCR alpha and beta chains. To control for contamination, each cDNA library was double barcoded with a SMART-Mk sample barcode plus Illumina barcodes. TruSeq adapter sequences along with Illumina sample barcodes were introduced in two successive PCR steps. TCR alpha and beta cDNA libraries were sequenced on the Illumina HiSeq platform with custom primers. Concerning the study's data processing: MiGEC was used to process raw reads and extract unique molecular identifiers, and MiXCR was used to find CDR3 positions. For each individual, recombination models were inferred using an EM algorithm with the repgenHMM and IGoR tools. The analysis of shared clonotypes was done with the tcR package in R, with sharing normalized by the product of cloneset sizes. To study raw recombination free of thymic and clonal selection effects, out-of-frame nonproductive sequences were analyzed. TCRdb itself trimmed the public reads at Q25 with fastp, ran MiXCR and retained productive beta chains. Duplicate CDR3 protein sequences are folded into a single record with the most common DNA and genes. TCRdb's processing, not the study's, gives the V and J calls here. Across this sample there are approximately 550,000 distinct CDR3 sequences, with approximately 20% seen only once. More than 0.4% of the sample is held by the ten biggest clonotypes.

V is trimmed back by 6 bases and J by 4 bases, and the junction contains 9 bases that no gene match accounts for. The CDR3 spans 15 residues, from the cysteine through the phenylalanine. The entry retains the CDR3 DNA only, 45 bases that are in frame from base 1. The same data also contributed to another study, on yellow fever vaccine responses in identical twins. According to the second study: The authors reported that the T cell response to vaccination in identical twins appeared partly convergent and partly personalized. Focusing on identical twins, the study followed the T cell clones that responded to the vaccine, and did so with precision.

This receptor was taken from a woman aged 18-30 years in good health. The source material was CD4+ T cells sorted from blood. This chain is built from TRBV12-3 or TRBV12-4 and TRBJ2-5; 9 bases in the junction line up with TRBD1. The DNA sequence is TGTGCCAGCAGCCCCACCCACAGGGGGCGAGAGACCCAGTACTTC. Translated, this gives CASSPTHRGRETQYF.